This T cell receptor (beta chain) was captured by sequencing in a study of blood T cell repertoires in COVID-19. Background on the study: Collection of acute and convalescent COVID-19 samples took place in the United States, Italy and Spain.

Using immunoSEQ multiplex PCR, the repertoire was profiled, and TCRdb retains in-frame clones only, with some absent. The table records over 250,000 clones, 88% of them present only once. Germline V gene lookup returns CDR1 MGHRA and CDR2 YSYEKL. The CDR3 runs to 16 residues. Trimming took 4 bases from V and 5 from J; bases not matched to a gene: 13. The rearrangement uses TRBV4-1 and TRBJ1-1, with 7 bases aligning to TRBD1. Sequenced: peripheral blood. The sequence was collected from a woman in her seventies with COVID-19, enrolled during active disease. DNA for the CDR3: TGCGCCAGCAGCCCGTTCGGAGGGGGCGGAGAAACTGAAGCTTTCTTT. Protein product: CASSPFGGGGETEAFF.